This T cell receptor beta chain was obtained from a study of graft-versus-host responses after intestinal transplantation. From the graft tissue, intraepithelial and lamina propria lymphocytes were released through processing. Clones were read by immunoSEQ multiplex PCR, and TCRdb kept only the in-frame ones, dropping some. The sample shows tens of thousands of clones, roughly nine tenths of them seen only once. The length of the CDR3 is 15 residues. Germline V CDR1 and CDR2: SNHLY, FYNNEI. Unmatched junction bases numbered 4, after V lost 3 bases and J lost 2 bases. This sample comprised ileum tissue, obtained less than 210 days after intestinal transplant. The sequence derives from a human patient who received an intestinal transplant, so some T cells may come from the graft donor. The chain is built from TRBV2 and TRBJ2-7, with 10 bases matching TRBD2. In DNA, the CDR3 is TGTGCCAGCAGTGAGGTTACTAGCGGGGCCTACGAGCAGTACTTC. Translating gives CASSEVTSGAYEQYF.